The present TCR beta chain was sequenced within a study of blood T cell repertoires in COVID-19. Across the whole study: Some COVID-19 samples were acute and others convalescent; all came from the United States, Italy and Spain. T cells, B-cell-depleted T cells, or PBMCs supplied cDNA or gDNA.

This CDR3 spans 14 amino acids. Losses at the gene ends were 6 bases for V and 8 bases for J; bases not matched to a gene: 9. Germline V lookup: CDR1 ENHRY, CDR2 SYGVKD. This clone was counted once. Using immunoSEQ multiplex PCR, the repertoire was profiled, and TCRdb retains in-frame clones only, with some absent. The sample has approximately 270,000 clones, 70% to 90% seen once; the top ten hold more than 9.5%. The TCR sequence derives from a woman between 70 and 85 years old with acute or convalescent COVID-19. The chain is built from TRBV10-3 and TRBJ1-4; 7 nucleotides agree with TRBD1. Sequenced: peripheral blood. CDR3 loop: CAISGTDDFEKLFF. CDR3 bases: TGTGCCATCAGCGGGACAGATGACTTCGAAAAACTGTTTTTT.